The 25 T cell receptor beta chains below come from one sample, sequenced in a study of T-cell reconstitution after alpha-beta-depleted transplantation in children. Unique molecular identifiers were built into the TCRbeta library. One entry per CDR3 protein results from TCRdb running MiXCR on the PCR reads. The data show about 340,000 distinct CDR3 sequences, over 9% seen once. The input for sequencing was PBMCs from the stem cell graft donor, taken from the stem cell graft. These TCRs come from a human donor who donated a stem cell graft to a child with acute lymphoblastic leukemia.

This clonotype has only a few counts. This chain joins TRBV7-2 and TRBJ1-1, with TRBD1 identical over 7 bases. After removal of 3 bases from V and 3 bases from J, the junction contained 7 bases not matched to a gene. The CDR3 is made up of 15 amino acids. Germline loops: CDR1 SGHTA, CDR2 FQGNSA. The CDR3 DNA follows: TGTGCCAGCAGCTTGGAGGGGGCCGGGGACACTGAAGCTTTCTTT. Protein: CASSLEGAGDTEAFF. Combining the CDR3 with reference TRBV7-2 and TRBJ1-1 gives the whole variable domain GAGVSQSPSNKVTEKGKDVELRCDPISGHTALYWYRQSLGQGLEFLIYFQGNSAPDKSGLPSDRFSAERTGGSVSTLTIQRTQQEDSAVYLCASSLEGAGDTEAFFGQGTRLTVV.

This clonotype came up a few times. The CDR3 coding sequence is TGTGCCAGCAGTTCAACCCGAATGGGCCCGTTAACAGGGGTCAATCAGCCCCAGCATTTT. It codes for CASSSTRMGPLTGVNQPQHF. V and J are TRBV27 and TRBJ1-5; 7 bases match TRBD1. CDR1 is MNHEY, CDR2 SMNVEV, per germline (reference sequence). The junction had 21 bases not matched to a gene; V was cut back by 4 bases and J by 3 bases. The CDR3 is made up of 20 amino acids.

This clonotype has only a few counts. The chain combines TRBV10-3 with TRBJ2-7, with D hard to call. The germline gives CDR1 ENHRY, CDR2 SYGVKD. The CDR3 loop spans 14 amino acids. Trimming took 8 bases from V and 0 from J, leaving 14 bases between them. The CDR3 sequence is CAIRSGRTSYEQYF. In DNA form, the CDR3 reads TGTGCCATCCGCTCCGGACGGACCTCCTACGAGCAGTACTTC.

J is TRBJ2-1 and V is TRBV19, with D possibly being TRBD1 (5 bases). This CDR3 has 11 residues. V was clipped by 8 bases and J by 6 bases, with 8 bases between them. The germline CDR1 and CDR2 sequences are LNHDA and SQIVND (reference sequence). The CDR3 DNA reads TGTGCCAGTGGCAGGGTCAATGAGCAGTTCTTC. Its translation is CASGRVNEQFF.

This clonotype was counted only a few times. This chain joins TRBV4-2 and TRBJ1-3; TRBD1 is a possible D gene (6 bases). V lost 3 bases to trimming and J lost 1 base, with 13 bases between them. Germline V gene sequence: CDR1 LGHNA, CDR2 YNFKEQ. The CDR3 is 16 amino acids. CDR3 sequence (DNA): TGTGCCAGCAGCCAGGATGGGACAACTTCTGGAAACACCATATATTTT. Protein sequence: CASSQDGTTSGNTIYF.

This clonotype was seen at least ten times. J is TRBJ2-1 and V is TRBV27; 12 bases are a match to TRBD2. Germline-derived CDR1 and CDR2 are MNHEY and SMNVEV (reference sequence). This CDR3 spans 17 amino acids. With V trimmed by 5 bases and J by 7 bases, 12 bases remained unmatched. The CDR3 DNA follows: TGTGCCAGCAGTGCCCGACTAGCGGGAGTCTATTTGAATGAGCAGTTCTTC. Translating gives CASSARLAGVYLNEQFF.

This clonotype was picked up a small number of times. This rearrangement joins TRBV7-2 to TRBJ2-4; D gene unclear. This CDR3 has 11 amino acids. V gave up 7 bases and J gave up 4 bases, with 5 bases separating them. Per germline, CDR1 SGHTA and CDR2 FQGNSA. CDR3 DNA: TGTGCCAGCACCAGTAAAAACATTCAGTACTTC. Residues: CASTSKNIQYF.

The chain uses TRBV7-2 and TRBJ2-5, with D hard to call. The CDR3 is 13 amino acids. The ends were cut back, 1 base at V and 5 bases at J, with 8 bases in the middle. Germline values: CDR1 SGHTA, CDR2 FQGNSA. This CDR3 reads CASSLGERETQYF. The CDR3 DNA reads TGTGCCAGCAGCTTAGGGGAACGCGAGACCCAGTACTTC.

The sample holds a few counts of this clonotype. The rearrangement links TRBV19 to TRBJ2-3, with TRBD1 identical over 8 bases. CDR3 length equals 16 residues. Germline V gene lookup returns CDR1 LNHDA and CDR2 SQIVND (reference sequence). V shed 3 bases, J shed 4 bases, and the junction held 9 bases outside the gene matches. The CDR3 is CASSIPGTGFADTQYF. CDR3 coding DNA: TGTGCCAGTAGTATCCCCGGGACAGGATTTGCAGATACGCAGTATTTT.

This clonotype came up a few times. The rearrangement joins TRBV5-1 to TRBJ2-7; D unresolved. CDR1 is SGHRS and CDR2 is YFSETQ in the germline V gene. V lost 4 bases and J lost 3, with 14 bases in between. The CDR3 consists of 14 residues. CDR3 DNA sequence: TGCGCCAGCAGCGCAGCAGTTCAGGACTACGAGCAGTACTTC. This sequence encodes CASSAAVQDYEQYF.

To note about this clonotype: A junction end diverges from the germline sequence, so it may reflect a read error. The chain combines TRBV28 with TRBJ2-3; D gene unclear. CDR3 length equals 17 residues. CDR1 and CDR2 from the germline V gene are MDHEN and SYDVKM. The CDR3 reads CATSSSWALFTPDTQYF. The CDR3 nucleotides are TGTGCCACCAGTTCCTCCTGGGCACTCTTTACGCCAGATACGCAGTATTTT.

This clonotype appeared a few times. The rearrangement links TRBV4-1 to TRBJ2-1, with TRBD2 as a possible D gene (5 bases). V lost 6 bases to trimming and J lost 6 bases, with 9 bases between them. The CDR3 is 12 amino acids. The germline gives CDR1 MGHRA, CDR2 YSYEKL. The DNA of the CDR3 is TGCGCCAGCAGATCGAGGGCCAATGAGCAGTTCTTC. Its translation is CASRSRANEQFF.

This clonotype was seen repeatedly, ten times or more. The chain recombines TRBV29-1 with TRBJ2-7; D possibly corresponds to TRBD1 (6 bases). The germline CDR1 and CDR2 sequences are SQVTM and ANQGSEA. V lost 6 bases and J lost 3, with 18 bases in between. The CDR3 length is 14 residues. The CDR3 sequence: CSVVPTGSRYEQYF. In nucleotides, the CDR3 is TGCAGCGTCGTCCCCACAGGGTCACGCTACGAGCAGTACTTC.

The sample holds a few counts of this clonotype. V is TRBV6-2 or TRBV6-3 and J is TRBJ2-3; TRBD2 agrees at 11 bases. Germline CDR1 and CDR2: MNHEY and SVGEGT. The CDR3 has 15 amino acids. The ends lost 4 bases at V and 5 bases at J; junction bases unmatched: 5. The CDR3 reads CASSSFLAGGDTQYF. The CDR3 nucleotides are TGTGCCAGCAGTTCGTTTCTAGCGGGAGGAGATACGCAGTATTTT.

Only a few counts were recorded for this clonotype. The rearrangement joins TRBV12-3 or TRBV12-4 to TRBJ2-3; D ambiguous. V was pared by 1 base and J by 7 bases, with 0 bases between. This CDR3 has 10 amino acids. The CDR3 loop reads CASSLDTQYF. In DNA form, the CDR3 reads TGTGCCAGCAGTTTAGATACGCAGTATTTT.

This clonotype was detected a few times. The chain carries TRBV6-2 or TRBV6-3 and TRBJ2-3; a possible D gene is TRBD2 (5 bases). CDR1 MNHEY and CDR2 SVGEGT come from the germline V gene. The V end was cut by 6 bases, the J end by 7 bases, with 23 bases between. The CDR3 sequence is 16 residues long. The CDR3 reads CASRIGLTQNPNTQYF. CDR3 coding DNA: TGTGCCAGCAGAATCGGACTGACCCAGAATCCTAATACGCAGTATTTT.

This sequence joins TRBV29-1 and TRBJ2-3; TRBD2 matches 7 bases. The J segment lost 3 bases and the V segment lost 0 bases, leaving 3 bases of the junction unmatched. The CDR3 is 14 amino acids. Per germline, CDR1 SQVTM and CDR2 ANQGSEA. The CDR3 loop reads CSVEDSGGTDTQYF. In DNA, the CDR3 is TGCAGCGTTGAAGATTCCGGGGGGACAGATACGCAGTATTTT.

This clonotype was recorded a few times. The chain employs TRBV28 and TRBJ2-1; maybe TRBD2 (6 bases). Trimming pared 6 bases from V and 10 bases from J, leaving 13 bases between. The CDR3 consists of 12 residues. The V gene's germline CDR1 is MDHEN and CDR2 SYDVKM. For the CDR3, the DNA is TGTGCCAGCAGCTGGGACTCCTCAGAGCAGTTCTTC. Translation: CASSWDSSEQFF. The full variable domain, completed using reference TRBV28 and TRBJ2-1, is DVKVTQSSRYLVKRTGEKVFLECVQDMDHENMFWYRQDPGLGLRLIYFSYDVKMKEKGDIPEGYSVSREKKERFSLILESASTNQTSMYLCASSWDSSEQFFGPGTRLTVL.

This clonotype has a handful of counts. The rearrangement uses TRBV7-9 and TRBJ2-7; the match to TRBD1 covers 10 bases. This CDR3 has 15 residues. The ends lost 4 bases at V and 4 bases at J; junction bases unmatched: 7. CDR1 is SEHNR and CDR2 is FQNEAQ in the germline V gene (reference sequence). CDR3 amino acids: CASSSRQGAGYEQYF. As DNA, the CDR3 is TGTGCCAGCAGCTCGCGACAGGGGGCTGGTTACGAGCAGTACTTC. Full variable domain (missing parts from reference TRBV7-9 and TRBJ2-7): DTGVSQNPRHKITKRGQNVTFRCDPISEHNRLYWYRQTLGQGPEFLTYFQNEAQLEKSRLLSDRFSAERPKGSFSTLEIQRTEQGDSAMYLCASSSRQGAGYEQYFGPGTRLTVT.

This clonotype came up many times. The chain's CDR3 is CASSLVMEVGYNEQFF. CDR3 DNA: TGTGCCAGCAGCTTGGTTATGGAGGTTGGTTACAATGAGCAGTTCTTC. The chain uses TRBV5-5 and TRBJ2-1; D perhaps matches TRBD2 (5 bases). The V gene lost 0 bases and the J gene lost 4 bases, with 14 bases spanning the gap. CDR1 and CDR2 (germline): SGHKS, YYEKEE (reference sequence). This CDR3 has 16 residues. The full variable domain, in which reference TRBV5-5 and TRBJ2-1 provide the parts outside the CDR3, is DAGVTQSPTHLIKTRGQQVTLRCSPISGHKSVSWYQQVLGQGPQFIFQYYEKEERGRGNFPDRFSARQFPNYSSELNVNALLLGDSALYLCASSLVMEVGYNEQFFGPGTRLTVL.

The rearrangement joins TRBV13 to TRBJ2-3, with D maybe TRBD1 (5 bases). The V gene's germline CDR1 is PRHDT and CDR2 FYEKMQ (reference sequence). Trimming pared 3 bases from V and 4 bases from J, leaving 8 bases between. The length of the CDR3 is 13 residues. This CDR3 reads CASSFGAADTQYF. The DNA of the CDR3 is TGTGCCAGCAGCTTTGGGGCGGCAGATACGCAGTATTTT.

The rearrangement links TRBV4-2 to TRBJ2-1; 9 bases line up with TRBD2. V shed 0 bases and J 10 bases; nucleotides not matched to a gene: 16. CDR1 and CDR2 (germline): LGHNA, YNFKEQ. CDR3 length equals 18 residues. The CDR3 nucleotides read TGTGCCAGCAGCCAAGAAGCTGTTCCGGGAGCGGGAGGACGGGAGCAGTTCTTC. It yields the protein CASSQEAVPGAGGREQFF.

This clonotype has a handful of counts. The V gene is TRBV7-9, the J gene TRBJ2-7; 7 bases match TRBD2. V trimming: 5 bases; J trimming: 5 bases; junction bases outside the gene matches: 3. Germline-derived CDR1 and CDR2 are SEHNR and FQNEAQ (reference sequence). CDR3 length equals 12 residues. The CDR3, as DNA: TGTGCCAGCAGCCCCCGGGAGGACGAGCAGTACTTC. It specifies CASSPREDEQYF.

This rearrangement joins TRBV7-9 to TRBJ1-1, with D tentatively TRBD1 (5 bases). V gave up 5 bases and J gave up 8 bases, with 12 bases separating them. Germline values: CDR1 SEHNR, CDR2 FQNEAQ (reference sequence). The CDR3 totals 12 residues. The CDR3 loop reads CASSPQDSEAFF. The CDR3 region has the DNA TGTGCCAGCAGCCCACAGGATTCGGAAGCTTTCTTT.

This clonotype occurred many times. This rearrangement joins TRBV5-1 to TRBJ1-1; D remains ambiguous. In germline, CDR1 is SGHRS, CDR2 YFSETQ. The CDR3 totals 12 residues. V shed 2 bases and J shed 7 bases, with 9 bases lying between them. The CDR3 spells CASSFRADEAFF. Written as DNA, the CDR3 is TGCGCCAGCAGCTTTAGGGCGGATGAAGCTTTCTTT.